This TCR beta chain is drawn from a study of identical twins. The study's findings and limits: The more abundant beta clonotypes in cord blood had fewer insertions, and memory repertoires did not show this.

Via MiXCR, TCRdb re-called the 5' RACE reads, giving one row per CDR3 protein. This sample yields roughly 1.6 million distinct CDR3 sequences, of which about 32% are seen a single time; roughly 0.3% belongs to the top ten. V was trimmed by 3 bases and J by 4 bases, leaving 16 bases between them. Germline lookup yields CDR1 SGHRS and CDR2 YFSETQ. The CDR3 is made up of 15 amino acids. On this clonotype itself: What it recognizes is unknown.

This TCR derives from a newborn girl in good health. Material: cord blood. V and J are TRBV5-1 and TRBJ1-1; D is undetermined. The CDR3 DNA follows: TGCGCCAGCAGCTGGGAGACTTCTCTACCCACTGAAGCTTTCTTT. Translated: CASSWETSLPTEAFF.